This passage covers 15 T cell receptor beta chains from one sample sequenced in a study of T cell responses to AZD1222 COVID-19 vaccine. The data were produced by immunoSEQ multiplex PCR, yet TCRdb's version contains in-frame clones alone and is incomplete. This table has more than 95,000 clones, 75% to 90% appearing once. The input for sequencing was peripheral blood, taken 28 days after the second AZD1222 dose. The receptor source for this set is an adult who received the AZD1222 COVID-19 vaccine.

The chain uses TRBV5-1 and TRBJ1-6, with D tentatively TRBD1 (5 bases). The CDR3 extends over 17 amino acids. Trimming left V 0 bases short and J 5 bases short, with 15 bases between. Germline V gene data show CDR1 as SGHRS and CDR2 as YFSETQ. DNA for the CDR3: TGCGCCAGCAGCTTGGGGCCCGCCGGGGGAAATAATTCACCCCTCCACTTT. Amino acid sequence: CASSLGPAGGNNSPLHF.

Only one count was recorded for this clone. The chain recombines TRBV11-2 with TRBJ1-5, with D possibly TRBD1 on 6 matching bases. The CDR3 consists of 17 residues. In germline, CDR1 is SGHAT, CDR2 FQNNGV. The ends were cut back, 0 bases at V and 6 bases at J, with 18 bases in the middle. The CDR3 is CASSLDSGARGRQPQHF. The CDR3 nucleotides read TGTGCCAGCAGCTTAGATTCGGGCGCCAGGGGCCGTCAGCCCCAGCATTTT.

V usage is TRBV7-3 and J usage is TRBJ2-7; TRBD2 agrees at 7 bases. There are 14 residues in the CDR3. Trimming took 5 bases from V and 2 from J; bases not matched to a gene: 6. Germline loops: CDR1 SGHTA, CDR2 FQGTGA. CDR3 DNA: TGTGCCAGCAGCCCTCGCGGGGGACCCTACGAGCAGTACTTC. Protein product: CASSPRGGPYEQYF.

The chain combines TRBV3-1 (or the pseudogene TRBV3-2) with TRBJ1-1; D gene unclear. V dropped 3 bases and J dropped 0 bases, with 17 bases sitting between them. CDR1 is LGHDT and CDR2 is YNNKEL in the germline V gene (reference sequence). This CDR3 spans 17 amino acids. CDR3 DNA sequence: TGTGCCAGCAGCCACGTAGGCCGGGGATTGGTGAACACTGAAGCTTTCTTT. It is translated as CASSHVGRGLVNTEAFF.

For the CDR3, the DNA is TGTGCCAGCAGTACCCCCTGGTACCACGAGCAGTACTTC. This gives the protein CASSTPWYHEQYF. The rearrangement uses TRBV6-5 and TRBJ2-7; D remains unclear. Trimming took 5 bases from V and 5 from J, leaving 13 bases between them. The germline gives CDR1 MNHEY, CDR2 SVGAGI. The CDR3 is 13 amino acids.

The DNA for the CDR3 is TGTGCCAGCAGCCAAGCCGAGGGATTCCGGGTCACTGAAGCTTTCTTT. Residues: CASSQAEGFRVTEAFF. This chain connects TRBV14 to TRBJ1-1; D gene ambiguous. CDR3 size: 16 residues. Germline CDR1 is SGHDN and CDR2 is FVKESK. Trimming took off 1 base at V and 4 bases at J, with 16 bases between the two ends.

The gene calls are TRBV28 and TRBJ1-2; the D is unclear. CDR3 size: 13 residues. Germline-derived CDR1 and CDR2 are MDHEN and SYDVKM. V lost 3 bases and J lost 8, with 13 bases in between. CDR3 in amino acids: CASSLQVALGYTF. The CDR3 bases are TGTGCCAGCAGTTTGCAGGTGGCGCTGGGCTACACCTTC.

This chain joins TRBV6-1 and TRBJ2-1; 9 bases are shared with TRBD2. The germline V gene has CDR1 MNHNS and CDR2 SASEGT. This CDR3 region has 16 residues. J lost 4 bases, V lost 2 bases, and 6 bases had no gene match. In DNA form, the CDR3 reads TGTGCCAGCAGTGAACTAACTAGCGGGCCTTACAATGAGCAGTTCTTC. Encoded protein: CASSELTSGPYNEQFF.

The chain links TRBV21-1 to TRBJ2-3; the table's D call TRBD1 went unverified against the DNA. TRBV21-1 is an annotated pseudogene. The CDR3 is 16 residues long. The CDR3: CASSKGKEQSTDTQYF. DNA for the CDR3: TGTGCCAGCAGCAAAGGAAAGGAACAGAGCACAGATACGCAGTATTTT.

The rearrangement uses TRBV16 and TRBJ2-1, with D possibly matching TRBD2 (5 bases). Germline V gene sequence: CDR1 KGHSY, CDR2 FQNENV. The CDR3 is 15 residues long. V dropped 0 bases and J dropped 8 bases, with 14 bases sitting between them. The CDR3 region has the DNA TGTGCCAGCAGCCAATCGATGGGCCCCGGGGATGAGCAGTTCTTC. The encoded protein is CASSQSMGPGDEQFF.

CDR3 loop: CAATLSDTEAFF. The CDR3 DNA sequence: TGTGCGGCTACGTTGTCTGACACTGAAGCTTTCTTT. The rearrangement uses TRBV28 and TRBJ1-1; no reliable D call. The V gene's germline CDR1 is MDHEN and CDR2 SYDVKM. The CDR3 length is 12 residues.

This chain connects TRBV29-1 to TRBJ2-7; D gene ambiguous. Germline V gene sequence: CDR1 SQVTM, CDR2 ANQGSEA. The CDR3 has 13 amino acids. V was trimmed by 3 bases and J by 0 bases, leaving 9 bases between them. The CDR3 protein is CSVESDSSYEQYF. As DNA, the CDR3 is TGCAGCGTTGAGTCTGACTCCTCCTACGAGCAGTACTTC.

V is TRBV6-6 and J is TRBJ1-5, with D possibly TRBD1 on 5 matching bases. Trimming took 6 bases from V and 3 from J, leaving 15 bases between them. This CDR3 region has 15 residues. Germline assignment: CDR1 MNHNY and CDR2 SVGAGI (reference sequence). The CDR3 coding sequence is TGTGCCAGCAGCCCCTCCGGGGCTAACAATCAGCCCCAGCATTTT. This sequence encodes CASSPSGANNQPQHF.

J is TRBJ1-6 and V is TRBV28; 8 bases agree with TRBD1. CDR1 and CDR2 (germline): MDHEN, SYDVKM. Germline trimming cut 8 bases from V and 7 bases from J; bases unmatched to any gene: 10. The CDR3 consists of 15 residues. The CDR3 loop is CASLKPGQVNSPLHF. The DNA for the CDR3 is TGTGCCAGCCTAAAACCGGGACAGGTGAATTCACCCCTCCACTTT.

The chain recombines TRBV27 with TRBJ2-7; D might be TRBD1 or TRBD2, each matching 6 bases. The CDR3 consists of 15 residues. Germline lookup yields CDR1 MNHEY and CDR2 SMNVEV (reference sequence). V was shortened by 6 bases and J by 1 base, with 16 bases between the two germline ends. CDR3 sequence: CASSSLGGGSYEQYF. The CDR3 nucleotides read TGTGCCAGCAGCAGTTTAGGGGGAGGTTCCTACGAGCAGTACTTC.